This is a list of T cell receptor beta chains from one sample in a study of T-cell reconstitution after alpha-beta-depleted transplantation in children. TCRdb fed the PCR reads into MiXCR, producing one record per CDR3 protein. This repertoire shows approximately 300,000 distinct CDR3 sequences, less than 9.5% found once; its top ten account for about 9.1%. The source was peripheral blood, collected 360 days after TCRalphabeta/CD19-depleted stem cell transplant. These receptor sequences come from a female patient between 2 and 15 years old who had a stem cell transplant for Fanconi anemia, so the T cells may come from the graft donor. The CDR3 runs from the conserved cysteine through the conserved F or W. Fields, in order: J gene, D gene, clone size, V gene, CDR3 DNA, CDR3 protein. The D gene is left open where the match is weak. A clone size is listed for some rows: how often the clone was seen (once, few, many), or a class if it is expanded.

j_gene: TRBJ2-5
d_gene: NA
abundance: many
v_gene: TRBV20-1
CDR3nt: TGCAGTGCTAGAGATCCCCAGGGGGGGGTCCAAGAGACCCAGTACTTC
CDR3aa: CSARDPQGGVQETQYF

j_gene: TRBJ1-6
d_gene: NA
abundance: few
v_gene: TRBV6-1
CDR3nt: TGTGCCAGCAGCTTGCAGGGGACCAATTCACCCCTCCACTTT
CDR3aa: CASSLQGTNSPLHF

j_gene: TRBJ2-5
d_gene: NA
abundance: few
v_gene: TRBV20-1
CDR3nt: TGCAGTGCTAGGACTAGTGTAGAGACCCAGTACTTC
CDR3aa: CSARTSVETQYF

j_gene: TRBJ1-1
d_gene: TRBD1
abundance: many
v_gene: TRBV7-9
CDR3nt: TGTGCCAGCAGGGGGACAGGGTGGACTGAAGCTTTCTTT
CDR3aa: CASRGTGWTEAFF

j_gene: TRBJ2-1
d_gene: TRBD2
abundance: many
v_gene: TRBV15
CDR3nt: TGTGCCACCAGCAGAGATCCCCGGGGGGGCTCCTACAATGAGCAGTTCTTC
CDR3aa: CATSRDPRGGSYNEQFF

j_gene: TRBJ1-4
d_gene: NA
abundance: few
v_gene: TRBV7-9
CDR3nt: TGTGCCAGCAGCTTGGGGGACTCAACTAATGAAAAACTGTTTTTT
CDR3aa: CASSLGDSTNEKLFF

j_gene: TRBJ2-3
d_gene: TRBD1
abundance: many
v_gene: TRBV10-3
CDR3nt: TGTGCCATCAGCGACGGACAGGCTAGCACAGATACGCAGTATTTT
CDR3aa: CAISDGQASTDTQYF

j_gene: TRBJ1-2
d_gene: TRBD1
abundance: few
v_gene: TRBV25-1
CDR3nt: TGTGCCAGCAGGTCGACAGGGGGCGACTATGGCTACACCTTC
CDR3aa: CASRSTGGDYGYTF

j_gene: TRBJ2-1
d_gene: TRBD2
abundance: few
v_gene: TRBV7-2
CDR3nt: TGTGCCAGCAGCAAACTAGCGGGCCTTCTCAATGAGCAGTTCTTC
CDR3aa: CASSKLAGLLNEQFF

j_gene: TRBJ2-3
d_gene: TRBD2
abundance: NA
v_gene: TRBV28
CDR3nt: TGTGCCAGCAGTTGGCCGGGACTAGATAGAACAGATACGCAGTATTTT
CDR3aa: CASSWPGLDRTDTQYF

j_gene: TRBJ1-2
d_gene: NA
abundance: NA
v_gene: TRBV6-5
CDR3nt: TGTGCCAGCAGTTATCTCCCAGTATCTTATGGCTACACCTTC
CDR3aa: CASSYLPVSYGYTF

j_gene: TRBJ2-1
d_gene: NA
abundance: many
v_gene: TRBV7-2
CDR3nt: TGTGCCAGCAGCTTAGCGGGGGGGCTTGGGAATGAGCAGTTCTTC
CDR3aa: CASSLAGGLGNEQFF

j_gene: TRBJ2-1
d_gene: TRBD1
abundance: few
v_gene: TRBV28
CDR3nt: TGTGCCAGCAGTTTATTCGGGACAGGGTCCTACAATGAGCAGTTCTTC
CDR3aa: CASSLFGTGSYNEQFF

j_gene: TRBJ2-3
d_gene: NA
abundance: many
v_gene: TRBV12-3/TRBV12-4
CDR3nt: TGTGCCAGCAGTTTACGATTAGGCACAGATACGCAGTATTTT
CDR3aa: CASSLRLGTDTQYF

j_gene: TRBJ1-2
d_gene: NA
abundance: many
v_gene: TRBV9
CDR3nt: TGTGCCAGCAGCGCGCCCCTCGGACTTAACTATGGCTACACCTTC
CDR3aa: CASSAPLGLNYGYTF

j_gene: TRBJ1-2
d_gene: NA
abundance: NA
v_gene: TRBV20-1
CDR3nt: TGCAGTGCTAGTTCAGGGAGTCGGGATGGCTACACCTTC
CDR3aa: CSASSGSRDGYTF

j_gene: TRBJ2-7
d_gene: TRBD2
abundance: many
v_gene: TRBV18
CDR3nt: TGTGCCAGCTCACCGGGACTAGCGCCGACCTACGAGCAGTACTTC
CDR3aa: CASSPGLAPTYEQYF

j_gene: TRBJ2-5
d_gene: TRBD2
abundance: NA
v_gene: TRBV7-9
CDR3nt: TGTGCCAGCAGCTTCGGGCGTGAGGGCGGGAGGGAGACCCAGTACTTC
CDR3aa: CASSFGREGGRETQYF

j_gene: TRBJ2-2
d_gene: NA
abundance: NA
v_gene: TRBV9
CDR3nt: TGTGCCAGCGGGGGGGGCCCCCTCCCCCGGGAGCTGTTTTTT
CDR3aa: CASGGGPLPRELFF

j_gene: TRBJ2-6
d_gene: NA
abundance: many
v_gene: TRBV6-2/TRBV6-3
CDR3nt: TGTGCCAGCAGTTACTCGCGGTTCTCTGGGGCCAACGTCCTGACTTTC
CDR3aa: CASSYSRFSGANVLTF